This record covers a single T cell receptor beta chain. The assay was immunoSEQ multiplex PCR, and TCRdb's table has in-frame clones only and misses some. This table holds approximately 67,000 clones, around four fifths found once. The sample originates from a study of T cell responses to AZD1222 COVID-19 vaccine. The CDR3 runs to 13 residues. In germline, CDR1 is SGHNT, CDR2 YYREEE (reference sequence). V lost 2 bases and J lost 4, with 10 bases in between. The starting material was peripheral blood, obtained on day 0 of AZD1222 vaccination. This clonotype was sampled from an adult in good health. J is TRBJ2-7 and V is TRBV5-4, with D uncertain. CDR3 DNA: TGTGCCAGCAGCTTAGGATTTCAATACGAGCAGTACTTC. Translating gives CASSLGFQYEQYF.